This record concerns one T cell receptor (beta chain) sequence. Its antigen is still unknown. Within one base of it there is no much larger clone, and no base qualities were kept. These data originate in a study of T cells in Graves' hyperthyroidism and ophthalmopathy (dated by TCRdb to between 2017 and 2020). Regarding the complete study: Peripheral blood was collected at initial diagnosis, before any treatment. A discovery cohort of about 95 patients, about 44 with Graves' ophthalmopathy and approximately 60 with stable Graves' hyperthyroidism, was used to find distinguishing TCR V-J signatures. An independent validation cohort of 18 to 20 hyperthyroidism patients and over 15 patients who later progressed to ophthalmopathy tested prospective prediction of ophthalmopathy. The 90 to 100 discovery patients were randomly divided into training and test sets at a 7:3 ratio. In addition, the study compared T-cell repertoires in thyroid tissue and in blood from six Graves' hyperthyroidism patients. Once sampling was done, hyperthyroidism patients were given methimazole at a starting dose of 30 mg daily, whereas ophthalmopathy patients were given high-dose intravenous methylprednisolone. TCR Vbeta CDR3 sequencing of 130 to 150 peripheral blood samples (roughly 41 ophthalmopathy, 70 to 85 hyperthyroidism and roughly 17 progressor patients) is reported in the paper. What the authors observed across the whole study: A model built on a 13 V-J signature distinguished ophthalmopathy from stable hyperthyroidism, reaching about 88% sensitivity and approximately 81% specificity in cross-validation and 80%/75% in testing. No statistical method was used to set the sample size in advance, and investigators knew the group allocation. Most expanded thyroid clonotypes (frequency above 0.001) were also detected in blood, suggesting blood repertoires may reflect thyroid immune responses. In validation, the model predicted progression to ophthalmopathy with approximately 71% sensitivity and 72% to 75% specificity, a median of 6.5 months before onset.

Stable Graves' hyperthyroidism was defined as no progression to ophthalmopathy during 18 months of follow-up. Hyperthyroidism patients were newly diagnosed, with disease duration under 2 months, and aged 18 to 65 years. Patients with uncontrolled infections, other autoimmune diseases, pregnancy or lactation were excluded. Diagnoses were based on clinical symptoms, serum thyroxine and TRAb, thyroid ultrasound and orbital computed tomography. PBMCs were isolated from more than 9 ml of fresh peripheral blood by Ficoll-Paque density gradient centrifugation. Total RNA was extracted using Trizol reagent, and RNA quality was assessed on an Agilent 2100 Bioanalyzer. The TCR beta CDR3 regions were amplified from the RNA transcripts. The TCR CDR3 was subjected to a first round of RT-PCR using the HTBI primer set and the Qiagen OneStep RT-PCR kit. Libraries were constructed in a second round of multiplex PCR, after which size selection and purification were carried out. Paired-end sequencing of the libraries was performed with 100 bp reads on an Illumina HiSeq2000. Per the authors' processing: SOAPnuke was used to process the raw data, throwing out any read that contained adapters or uncalled bases, had a mean Phred below 15, or lacked an exact constant-primer or identifier match. COPE v1.2.5 was used to merge the high-quality paired reads, and each unique nucleotide sequence was defined as a clonotype. Clonotypes were aligned to IMGT TRBV, TRBD and TRBJ reference segments using MiTCR v1.1. The analysis included only V-J combinations with a frequency above 0.0001, which together covered approximately 99% of the repertoires. A TCS score was defined as the ratio between F50 (clonal expansion) and ExV (chaos), using BLOSUM62-based TCRdist between CDR3 peptides within each V-J. Welch's t-statistics and random forest reduced some 510 V-J features to some 14, which were used in a naive Bayes classifier (R e1071). The public reads were reprocessed in TCRdb via fastp at Q25 and MiXCR, keeping in-frame beta chains. Entries that share a CDR3 protein sequence are merged under the most common genes and DNA. The V and J calls were not made by the authors but by TCRdb's processing. This sample lists about 700,000 distinct CDR3 sequences; about 14% were detected once. The biggest ten clones account for roughly 10% of the sample.

The source of this sequence is a woman aged 18-29 years with Graves' hyperthyroidism. The sample taken for sequencing was blood.

The CDR3 in this case is CASSLGGSLNSPLHF. The DNA sequence is as follows: TGTGCCAGCAGCTTAGGCGGCAGCCTTAATTCACCCCTCCACTTT. The chain employs TRBV7-8 and TRBJ1-6, with an unclear D gene assignment. CDR1 SGHVS and CDR2 FQNEAQ are derived from the germline V gene. From cysteine to phenylalanine, the CDR3 is 15 amino acids long. Kept here is only the CDR3 DNA, which spans 45 bases and is read in frame from base 1. V is reduced by 1 base and J by 6 bases, leaving a spacing of 10 bases between them.